The 10 T cell receptor beta chains below were found in one sample sequenced in a study of cytomegalovirus exposure and HLA in healthy donors. Vbeta (60) and Jbeta (13) primers were used in the PCR. The protocol was immunoSEQ multiplex PCR, while the TCRdb copy is restricted to in-frame clones and leaves out a portion. The repertoire holds about 98,000 clones, with over 60% as singletons. Input material: PBMCs. Receptors were obtained from a male donor in good health and CMV-seropositive.

V is TRBV6-1 and J is TRBJ2-5; 7 nucleotides align to TRBD2. Germline V gene lookup returns CDR1 MNHNS and CDR2 SASEGT. The length of the CDR3 is 12 residues. V lost 6 bases to trimming and J lost 5 bases; unmatched junction nucleotides: 3. In DNA, the CDR3 is TGTGCCAGCAGCACTAGCGTGGAGACCCAGTACTTC. Its translation is CASSTSVETQYF.

The sample holds a few counts of this clone. The chain recombines TRBV29-1 with TRBJ2-3, with TRBD2 identical over 10 bases. Per the germline V gene, CDR1 is SQVTM and CDR2 is ANQGSEA. The CDR3 length is 17 residues. Losses at the gene ends were 4 bases for V and 0 bases for J; bases not matched to a gene: 10. CDR3 protein: CSVASPAGGSSTDTQYF. The CDR3 nucleotides read TGCAGCGTTGCCTCCCCAGCGGGAGGGTCTAGCACAGATACGCAGTATTTT.

V gene TRBV18 combines with J gene TRBJ2-5; TRBD2 aligns across 9 bases. CDR3 size: 14 residues. Germline V lookup: CDR1 KGHSH, CDR2 LQKENI. V lost 6 bases and J lost 5; bases outside the gene matches: 7. CDR3 sequence reads: CASSPSGTSETQYF. CDR3 DNA sequence: TGTGCCAGCTCGCCTTCCGGGACTAGCGAGACCCAGTACTTC. The full variable domain, its missing parts supplied by reference TRBV18 and TRBJ2-5, is NAGVMQNPRHLVRRRGQEARLRCSPMKGHSHVYWYRQLPEEGLKFMVYLQKENIIDESGMPKERFSAEFPKEGPSILRIQQVVRGDSAAYFCASSPSGTSETQYFGPGTRLLVL.

The V call is TRBV6-6, the J call TRBJ2-7; 7 bases line up with TRBD2. J lost 3 bases, V lost 6 bases, and 8 bases had no gene match. Germline V gene data show CDR1 as MNHNY and CDR2 as SVGAGI (reference sequence). This CDR3 is 14 amino acids long. This CDR3 is CASSSPGTNYEQYF. CDR3 sequence (DNA): TGTGCCAGCAGCAGTCCCGGGACTAACTACGAGCAGTACTTC.

The chain joins TRBV5-1 to TRBJ2-7; 13 bases map to TRBD2. V was pared by 3 bases and J by 9 bases, with 6 bases of the junction left unmatched. The germline gives CDR1 SGHRS, CDR2 YFSETQ. This CDR3 is 14 amino acids long. CDR3 residues: CASSSGLAGSGQYF. The CDR3 bases are TGCGCCAGCAGCTCGGGACTAGCGGGAAGTGGGCAGTACTTC.

The rearrangement links TRBV18 to TRBJ2-4, with D possibly matching TRBD2 (6 bases). V was cut by 3 bases and J by 12 bases, with 21 bases left in between. Germline V lookup: CDR1 KGHSH, CDR2 LQKENI. CDR3 length: 15 residues. CDR3 loop: CASSPEREREDSQYF. CDR3 sequence (DNA): TGTGCCAGCTCACCGGAACGGGAGAGGGAAGACAGTCAGTACTTC.

The rearrangement joins TRBV7-3 to TRBJ1-2; 8 bases match TRBD1. V was clipped by 5 bases and J by 4 bases; unmatched bases: 3. Germline V gene lookup returns CDR1 SGHTA and CDR2 FQGTGA. The CDR3 runs 13 residues. The CDR3 reads CASSQQGGYGYTF. The CDR3 bases are TGTGCCAGCAGCCAACAGGGGGGCTATGGCTACACCTTC.

A few counts support this clone. V and J are TRBV7-3 and TRBJ2-5, with a possible D match to TRBD2 (6 bases). The V and J ends lost 0 bases and 2 bases respectively, with 13 bases between them. Germline V gene sequence: CDR1 SGHTA, CDR2 FQGTGA. The CDR3 totals 16 residues. The CDR3 reads CASSLTGRRAQETQYF. In DNA, the CDR3 is TGTGCCAGCAGCTTAACTGGGAGGCGGGCGCAAGAGACCCAGTACTTC.

This clone was counted a single time. The chain links TRBV7-2 to TRBJ2-7; 7 nucleotides match TRBD1. Germline-derived CDR1 and CDR2 are SGHTA and FQGNSA. This CDR3 spans 15 amino acids. Trimming cost V 1 base and J 2 bases; bases outside gene matches: 5. CDR3 nucleotides: TGTGCCAGCAGCTTAGAGCAGGGGGACACCTACGAGCAGTACTTC. Translating it yields CASSLEQGDTYEQYF.

The chain joins TRBV11-3 to TRBJ1-1; D is possibly TRBD1 (5 bases). CDR3 size: 15 residues. The V gene lost 1 base and the J gene lost 10 bases, with 19 bases spanning the gap. Germline V gene data show CDR1 as SGHNT and CDR2 as YENEEA. The CDR3 DNA is TGTGCCAGCAGCTTAGGTGGACACCATATCTCTGGAGCTTTCTTT. Residues: CASSLGGHHISGAFF.